The 8 T cell receptor beta chains in this list originate from one sample, sequenced in a study of shared clonotypes between healthy human individuals. Profiling relied on immunoSEQ multiplex PCR, and the TCRdb table lists in-frame clones only, not all of them. The sample lists some 650,000 clones, roughly 97% occurring once. The sample taken for sequencing was naive CD4+ T cells sorted from blood. Subset: CD45RA+ positively selected. The receptor set was obtained from a woman in her 30s in good health.

The V call is TRBV5-1, the J call TRBJ1-1, with D perhaps TRBD1 (6 bases). The germline gives CDR1 SGHRS, CDR2 YFSETQ. The CDR3 is 14 residues long. Trimming cost V 4 bases and J 5 bases, with 15 bases left between them. CDR3 residues: CASSLLAGATEAFF. The CDR3 bases are TGCGCCAGCAGCCTACTGGCAGGGGCAACTGAAGCTTTCTTT.

J is TRBJ2-2 and V is TRBV4-2; no firm D call. The CDR3 spans 14 residues. Per germline, CDR1 LGHNA and CDR2 YNFKEQ. V was pared by 0 bases and J by 2 bases, with 4 bases between. The DNA for the CDR3 is TGTGCCAGCAGCCAAGATCCTAACACCGGGGAGCTGTTTTTT. It encodes CASSQDPNTGELFF.

The gene calls are TRBV7-8 and TRBJ2-3; TRBD1 agrees at 11 bases. V was clipped by 2 bases and J by 1 base; unmatched bases: 2. This CDR3 comprises 16 residues. Germline CDR1 is SGHVS and CDR2 is FQNEAQ. CDR3 amino acids: CASSLRTGGGTDTQYF. Here the CDR3 DNA reads TGTGCCAGCAGCTTACGGACAGGGGGCGGCACAGATACGCAGTATTTT. Drawing the rest from reference TRBV7-8 and TRBJ2-3, the complete variable domain is GAGVSQSPRYKVAKRGQDVALRCDPISGHVSLFWYQQALGQGPEFLTYFQNEAQLDKSGLPSDRFFAERPEGSVSTLKIQRTQQEDSAVYLCASSLRTGGGTDTQYFGPGTRLTVL.

The CDR3 here is CASRYTTGRNTGELFF. The CDR3, as DNA: TGTGCCAGCAGATACACAACAGGAAGGAACACCGGGGAGCTGTTTTTT. V and J are TRBV7-8 and TRBJ2-2; the D gene is possibly TRBD1 (5 bases). Germline V gene sequence: CDR1 SGHVS, CDR2 FQNEAQ. The CDR3 totals 16 residues. Trimming stripped 6 bases from V and 1 base from J, with 15 bases between.

In the case of this clone: This sample also contains other DNA sequences that code for the same CDR3. The chain employs TRBV20-1 and TRBJ2-3; tentatively, D is TRBD2 (5 bases). This CDR3 region has 11 residues. Germline V gives CDR1 DFQATT, CDR2 SNEGSKA (reference sequence). Trimming took 4 bases from V and 5 from J, leaving 7 bases between them. The CDR3 here is CSATRGDTQYF. In nucleotides, the CDR3 is TGCAGTGCTACCCGGGGAGATACGCAGTATTTT.

The genes are TRBV5-4 and TRBJ2-5; D unclear. V shed 3 bases and J shed 0 bases, with 15 bases lying between them. Germline V gives CDR1 SGHNT, CDR2 YYREEE (reference sequence). The CDR3 runs 16 residues. The CDR3 DNA follows: TGTGCCAGCAGCTCCCCACCATATAGTAACCAAGAGACCCAGTACTTC. It yields the protein CASSSPPYSNQETQYF.

In this sample, this clone turned up once. The chain carries TRBV5-8 and TRBJ2-3; 11 bases are shared with TRBD2. Germline CDR1 reads SGHTS; CDR2 reads YDEGEE. The CDR3 has 18 amino acids. V was clipped by 2 bases and J by 0 bases; unmatched bases: 8. CDR3 loop: CASSFSPTSGDSTDTQYF. The CDR3 DNA reads TGTGCCAGCAGCTTCTCCCCGACTAGCGGGGATAGCACAGATACGCAGTATTTT. Full variable domain (outside the CDR3, taken from reference TRBV5-8 and TRBJ2-3): EAGVTQSPTHLIKTRGQQATLRCSPISGHTSVYWYQQALGLGLQFLLWYDEGEERNRGNFPPRFSGRQFPNYSSELNVNALELEDSALYLCASSFSPTSGDSTDTQYFGPGTRLTVL.

In its sample, this clone was seen once. The V call is TRBV5-1, the J call TRBJ2-1, with 7 nucleotides matching TRBD2. The germline CDR1 and CDR2 sequences are SGHRS and YFSETQ. After removal of 6 bases from V and 0 bases from J, the junction contained 9 bases not matched to a gene. This CDR3 is 16 amino acids long. This chain's CDR3 is CASIPESGNSYNEQFF. In nucleotides, the CDR3 is TGCGCCAGCATACCCGAAAGCGGGAACTCCTACAATGAGCAGTTCTTC.